The entry below describes one TCR beta chain. Its antigen has not been determined. TCR repertoire donors were about 11 juvenile idiopathic arthritis patients with active disease who had not reached inactive disease, 3 polyarticular and 8 oligoarticular. The median age of the TCR-sequenced patients was roughly 12 years (range 2.4-22.9), and their median disease duration was roughly 7 years (range 0.2-19.1). Samples for TCR repertoire analysis came from two centres in Italy. Peripheral blood mononuclear cells were isolated using a Histopaque-1077 density gradient and were cryopreserved in around 90% FCS with around 10% DMSO. Library prep was done by the immunoSEQ multiplex PCR assay. TCRbeta CDR3 sequencing was carried out by Adaptive Biotechnologies. The authors' analysis ran thus. To assess repertoire similarity, the researchers used the Chao-modified Jaccard index along with median clonotype overlap taken from 200 random subsamples at equal sample size. The similarity analyses were run on either productive nucleotide sequences or amino acid sequences translated in silico. Repertoires were compared using hierarchical clustering with single linkage and t-SNE, both based on Chao-modified Jaccard distances. Repertoire diversity was quantified with the Renyi index, after sample size normalisation, across a range of alpha values. The immuneACCESS repertoire file appears here via TCRdb, limited to in-frame rearrangements. These files lack a portion of the clones; in checked studies, under half of the deficit traces to unresolved V genes, and the cause of the others is not known. The V and J calls and clone size are taken from that table; D and trimming were inferred from the DNA. The sample's table lists a count of 9,000 to 10,000 clones. Approximately 0.73% of the sample is held by the ten biggest clonotypes.

These data are taken from a study of synovial regulatory T cells in juvenile arthritis (dated by TCRdb to between 2014 and 2017). Regarding the research as a whole: Of the sequenced patients, about six received methotrexate, one received methotrexate plus infliximab, a few were therapy-naive, and one had no treatment information. Using matched patient samples, the researchers compared TCRbeta CDR3 repertoires across three groups: blood iaTreg cells, other blood Treg cells and synovial fluid Treg cells. Although effector T cell subsets in the cohort were also sequenced for comparisons, the Treg dataset on its own covers only blood and synovial fluid Treg cells. TCR repertoire comparisons included Treg and Teff subsets from under 14 JIA patients with active disease.

The germline V gene (reference sequence) specifies MNHNY as CDR1 and SVGAGI as CDR2. The CDR3 measures 14 amino acids from cysteine to phenylalanine. No nucleotide data were recorded. What the study reported, not specific to this receptor: Synovial Treg cells shared more CDR3 sequences with iaTreg cells than with other blood Treg cells; Chao-Jaccard similarity confirmed closer relation. Across patients, iaTreg TCR repertoires were largely private and overlapped partially with synovial Teff repertoires and blood CPL repertoires. Lower TCR diversity was observed in blood iaTreg cells than in other blood Treg cells, consistent with antigen-driven expansion.

The chain uses TRBV6-6 and TRBJ1-2; TCRdb's D call of TRBD1 is untestable without DNA. The specimen was Treg cells from blood. According to the study, the label for this sample's cell subset or site signals: remaining (HLA-DR-negative) circulating blood Treg cells. The sequence was obtained from a donor younger than 30 with juvenile idiopathic arthritis. CDR3 region: CASSWDSSSYGYTF.